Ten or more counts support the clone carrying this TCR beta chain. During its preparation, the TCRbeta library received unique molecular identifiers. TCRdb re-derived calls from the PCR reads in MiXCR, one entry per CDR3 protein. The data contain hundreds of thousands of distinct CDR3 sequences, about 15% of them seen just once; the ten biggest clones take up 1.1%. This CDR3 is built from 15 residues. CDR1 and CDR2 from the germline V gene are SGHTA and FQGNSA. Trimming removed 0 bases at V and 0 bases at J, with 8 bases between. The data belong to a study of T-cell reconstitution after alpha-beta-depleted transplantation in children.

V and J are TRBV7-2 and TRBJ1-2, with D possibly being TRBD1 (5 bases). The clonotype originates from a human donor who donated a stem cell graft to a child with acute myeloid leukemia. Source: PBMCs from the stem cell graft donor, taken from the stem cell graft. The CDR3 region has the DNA TGTGCCAGCAGCTTAGCGGGGCAGACTAACTATGGCTACACCTTC. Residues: CASSLAGQTNYGYTF.